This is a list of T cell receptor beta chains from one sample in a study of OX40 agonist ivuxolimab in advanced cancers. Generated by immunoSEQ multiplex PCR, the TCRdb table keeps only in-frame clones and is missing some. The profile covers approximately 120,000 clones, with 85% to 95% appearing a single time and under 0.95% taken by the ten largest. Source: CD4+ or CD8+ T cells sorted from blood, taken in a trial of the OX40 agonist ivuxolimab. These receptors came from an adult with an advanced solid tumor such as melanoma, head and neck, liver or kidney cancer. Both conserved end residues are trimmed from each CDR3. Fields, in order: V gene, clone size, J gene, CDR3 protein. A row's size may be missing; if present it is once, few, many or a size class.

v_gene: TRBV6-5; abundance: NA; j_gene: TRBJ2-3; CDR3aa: ASSVQGQSTDTQY
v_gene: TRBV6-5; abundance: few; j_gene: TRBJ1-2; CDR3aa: ASTSDSLLGYT
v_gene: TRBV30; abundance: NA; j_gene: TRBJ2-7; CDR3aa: AWSEVGRTPRSEQY
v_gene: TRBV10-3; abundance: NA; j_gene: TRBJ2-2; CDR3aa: ASRIAGGTGELF
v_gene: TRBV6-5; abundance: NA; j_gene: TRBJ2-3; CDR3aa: ASSYTLVDTQY
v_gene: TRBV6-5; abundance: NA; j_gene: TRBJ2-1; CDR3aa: ASSLREFGYNEQF
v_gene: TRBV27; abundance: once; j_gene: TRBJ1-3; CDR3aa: ASSPGAVRPSGNTIY
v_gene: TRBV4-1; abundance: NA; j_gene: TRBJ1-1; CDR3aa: ASSQVTTANTEAF
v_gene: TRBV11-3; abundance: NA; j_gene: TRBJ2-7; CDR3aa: ASSFLAGESYEQY
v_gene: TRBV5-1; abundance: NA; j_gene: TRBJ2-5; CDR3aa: ASSLAIGDPKTQY
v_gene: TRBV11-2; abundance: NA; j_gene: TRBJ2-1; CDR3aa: ASSLGADEQF
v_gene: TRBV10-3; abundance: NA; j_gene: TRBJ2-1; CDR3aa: AISESKAGGNYGDEQF
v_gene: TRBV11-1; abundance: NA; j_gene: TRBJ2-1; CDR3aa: ASSLAYRGRDPVNEQF
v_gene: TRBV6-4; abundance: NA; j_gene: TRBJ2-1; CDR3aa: ASSEKDQNNEQF
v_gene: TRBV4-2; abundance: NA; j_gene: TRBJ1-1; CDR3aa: ASSQGDRRTEAF
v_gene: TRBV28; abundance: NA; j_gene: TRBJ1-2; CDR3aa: ASSLTGGVGGYT
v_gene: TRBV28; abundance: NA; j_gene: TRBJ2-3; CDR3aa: ASSQGTDTQY
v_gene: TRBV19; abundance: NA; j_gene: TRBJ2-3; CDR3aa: ASSRGSGTDTQY
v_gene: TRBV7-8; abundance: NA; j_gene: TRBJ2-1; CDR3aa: ASSLDSGRFNEQF
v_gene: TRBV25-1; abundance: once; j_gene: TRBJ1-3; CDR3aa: ASSETGLYSGNTIY
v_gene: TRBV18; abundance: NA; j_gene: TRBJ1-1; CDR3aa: ASSPIGGNTEAF
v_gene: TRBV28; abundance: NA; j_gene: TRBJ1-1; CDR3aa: ASSWGAGWGETNTEAF
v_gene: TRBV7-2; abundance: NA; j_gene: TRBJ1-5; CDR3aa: ASSPPFVASQPQH
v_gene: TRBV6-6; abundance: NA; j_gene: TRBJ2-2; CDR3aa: ASSPIPANTGELF
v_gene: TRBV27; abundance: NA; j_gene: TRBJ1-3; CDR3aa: ASSPRGEVGNTIY
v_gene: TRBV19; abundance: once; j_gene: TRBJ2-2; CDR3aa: ASSIVRGAGELF
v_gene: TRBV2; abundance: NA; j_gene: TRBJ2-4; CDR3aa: ASSPYLGGPKNIQY
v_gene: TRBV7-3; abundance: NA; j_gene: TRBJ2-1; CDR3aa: ASSLATSGNNEQF
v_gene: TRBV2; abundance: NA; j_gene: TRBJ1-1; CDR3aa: ASSDRTGGTEAF
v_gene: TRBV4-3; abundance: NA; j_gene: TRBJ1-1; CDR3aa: ASSQGTGGSAEAF
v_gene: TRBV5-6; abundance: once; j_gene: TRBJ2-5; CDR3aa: ASSLGTEGTQY
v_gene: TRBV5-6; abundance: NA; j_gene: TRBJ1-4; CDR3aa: ASSWRRTGVKEKLF
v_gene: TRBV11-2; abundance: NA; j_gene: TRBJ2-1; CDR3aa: ASSLDSGNYNEQF
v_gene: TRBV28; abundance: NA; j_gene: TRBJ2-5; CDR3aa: ASSFPPATRQTQY
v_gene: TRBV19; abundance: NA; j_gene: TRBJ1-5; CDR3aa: ASSILLRQHSNQPQH
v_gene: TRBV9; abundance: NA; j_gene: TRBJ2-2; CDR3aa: ASSVEEDGLF
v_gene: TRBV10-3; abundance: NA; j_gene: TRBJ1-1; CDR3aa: AISYGTLNTEAF
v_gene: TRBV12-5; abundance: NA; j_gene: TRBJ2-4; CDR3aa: ASGLGLKNIQY
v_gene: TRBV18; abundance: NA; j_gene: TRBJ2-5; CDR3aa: ASSPPDRVQETQY
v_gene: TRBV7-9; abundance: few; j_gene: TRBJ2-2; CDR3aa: ASSQGALITGELF
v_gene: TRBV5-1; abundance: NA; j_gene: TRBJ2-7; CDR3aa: ASVALRASYEQY
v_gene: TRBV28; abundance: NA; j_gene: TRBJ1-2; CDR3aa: ASSLPDRAYGYT
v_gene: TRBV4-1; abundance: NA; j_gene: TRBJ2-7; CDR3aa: ASSLQGSPYEQY
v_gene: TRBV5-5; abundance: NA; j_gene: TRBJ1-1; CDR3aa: ASSLQGQEGAF
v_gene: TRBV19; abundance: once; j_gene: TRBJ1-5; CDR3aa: ASSIRITGTSNQPQH
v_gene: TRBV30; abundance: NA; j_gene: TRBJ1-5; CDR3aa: AWRSKGGQPQH
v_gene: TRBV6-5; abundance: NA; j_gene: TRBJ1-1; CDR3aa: ASRMTVNTEAF
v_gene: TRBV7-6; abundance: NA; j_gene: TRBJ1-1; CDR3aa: ASSPAPRDTEAF
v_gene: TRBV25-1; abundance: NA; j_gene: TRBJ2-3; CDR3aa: ASSERASGRAGTQY
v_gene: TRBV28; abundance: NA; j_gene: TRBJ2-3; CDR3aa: ASRTGQGIHHTQY
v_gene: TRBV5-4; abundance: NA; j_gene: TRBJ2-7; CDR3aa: ASSYSYEQY
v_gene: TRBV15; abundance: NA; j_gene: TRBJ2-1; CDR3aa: ATSRGDSYNEQF
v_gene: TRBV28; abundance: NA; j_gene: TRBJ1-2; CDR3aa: ASSLPPPGSRGGYT
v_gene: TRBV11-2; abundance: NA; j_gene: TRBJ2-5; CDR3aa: ASSFPSFRLAGSWETQY
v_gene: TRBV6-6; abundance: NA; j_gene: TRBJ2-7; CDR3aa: ASSSLTLYEEQY
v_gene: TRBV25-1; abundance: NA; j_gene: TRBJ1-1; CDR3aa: ASRGQVNTEAF